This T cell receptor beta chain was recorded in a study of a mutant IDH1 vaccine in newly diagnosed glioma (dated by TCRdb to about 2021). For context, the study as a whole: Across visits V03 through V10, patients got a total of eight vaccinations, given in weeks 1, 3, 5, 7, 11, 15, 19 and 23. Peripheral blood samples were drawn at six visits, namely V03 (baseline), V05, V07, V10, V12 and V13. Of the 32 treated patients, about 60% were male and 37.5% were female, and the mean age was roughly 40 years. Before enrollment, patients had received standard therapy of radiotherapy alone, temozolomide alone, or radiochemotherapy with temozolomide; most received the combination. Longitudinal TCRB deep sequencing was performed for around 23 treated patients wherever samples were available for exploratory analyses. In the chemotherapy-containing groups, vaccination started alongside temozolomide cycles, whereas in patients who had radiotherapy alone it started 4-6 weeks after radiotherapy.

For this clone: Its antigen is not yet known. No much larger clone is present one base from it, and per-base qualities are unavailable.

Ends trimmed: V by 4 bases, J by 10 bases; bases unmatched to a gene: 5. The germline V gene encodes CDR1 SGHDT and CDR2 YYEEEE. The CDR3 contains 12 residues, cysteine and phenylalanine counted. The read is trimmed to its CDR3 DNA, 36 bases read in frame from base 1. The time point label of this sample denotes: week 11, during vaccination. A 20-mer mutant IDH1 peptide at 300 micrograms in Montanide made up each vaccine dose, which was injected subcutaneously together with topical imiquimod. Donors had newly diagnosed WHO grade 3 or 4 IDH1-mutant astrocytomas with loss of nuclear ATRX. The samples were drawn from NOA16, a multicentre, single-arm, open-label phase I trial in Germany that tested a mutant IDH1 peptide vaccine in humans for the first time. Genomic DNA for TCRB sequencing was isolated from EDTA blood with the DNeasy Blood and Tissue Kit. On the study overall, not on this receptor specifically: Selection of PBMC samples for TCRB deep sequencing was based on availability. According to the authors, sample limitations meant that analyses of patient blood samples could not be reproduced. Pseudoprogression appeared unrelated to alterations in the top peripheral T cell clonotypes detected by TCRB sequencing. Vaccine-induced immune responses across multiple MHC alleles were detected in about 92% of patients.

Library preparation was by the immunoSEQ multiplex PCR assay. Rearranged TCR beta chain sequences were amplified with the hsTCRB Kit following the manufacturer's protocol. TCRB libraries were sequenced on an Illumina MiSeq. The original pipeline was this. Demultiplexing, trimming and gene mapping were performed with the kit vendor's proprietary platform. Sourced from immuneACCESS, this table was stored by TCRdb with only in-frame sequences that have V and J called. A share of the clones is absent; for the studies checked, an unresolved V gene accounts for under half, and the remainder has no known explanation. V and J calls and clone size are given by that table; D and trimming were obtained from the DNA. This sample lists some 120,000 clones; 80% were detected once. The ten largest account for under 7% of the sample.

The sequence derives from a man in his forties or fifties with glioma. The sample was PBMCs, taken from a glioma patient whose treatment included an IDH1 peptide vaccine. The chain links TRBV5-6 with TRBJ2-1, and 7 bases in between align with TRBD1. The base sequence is TGTGCCAGCAGCCCGGGACAGCCCGAGCAGTTCTTC. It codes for CASSPGQPEQFF.